This T cell receptor (beta chain) was found in a study of cytotoxic CD8 clonotypes in ibrutinib-treated CLL. Study at large: Partial responses totalled 24 and complete responses 2; after median 68 months, about 15 remained remitted and about twelve progressed.

In regard to this clone: Antigen unknown.

Study-wide points: Clonality showed a rise at ibrutinib response that reversed toward baseline at progression.

The planned depth of sequencing spanned 1 in 200,000 to 1 in 1 million T cells. Sequencing used immunoSEQ multiplex PCR; TCRdb keeps in-frame clones, though not all of them. The data show approximately 280,000 clones, with about 72% seen just once and about 5.7% held by the top ten. From germline, CDR1 is SEHNR and CDR2 FQNEAQ (reference sequence). This CDR3 is 16 amino acids long. J is TRBJ2-7 and V is TRBV7-9; 10 bases are shared with TRBD2. The DNA end is more similar to TRBJ2-1, so the J call may be wrong. The sequence was collected from a human donor with chronic lymphocytic leukemia. Sequenced here: PBMCs, sampled at disease progression, from a patient treated with ibrutinib. The DNA for the CDR3 is TGTGCCAGCAGCTTAGTGGGCGTAGCGGGAGGAGGAGAGCAGTTCTTC. Residues: CASSLVGVAGGGEQFF.